This record concerns one T cell receptor (beta chain) sequence. Germline CDR1 reads MDHEN; CDR2 reads SYDVKM. This CDR3 comprises 13 residues. 60 Vbeta and 13 Jbeta primers were used in PCR. Clones were read by immunoSEQ multiplex PCR, and TCRdb kept only the in-frame ones, dropping some. The data hold 150,000 to 180,000 clones, with roughly four fifths observed a single time. This record comes from a study of cytomegalovirus exposure and HLA in healthy donors. This clonotype was obtained from a man younger than 35 in good health and CMV-seronegative. The sample taken for sequencing was PBMCs. The V gene is TRBV28, the J gene TRBJ2-5; TRBD1 might be the D (6 bases). The assigned J gene may be wrong: the sequence end matches TRBJ2-7 better. CDR3 region: CASIPWTASEQYF. CDR3 nucleotides: TGTGCCAGCATCCCGTGGACAGCTTCCGAGCAGTACTTC.